This T cell receptor (beta chain) was identified in a study of T cells in Graves' hyperthyroidism and ophthalmopathy. RNA transcripts provided the source from which TCR beta CDR3 regions were amplified. The primer set for the first-round RT-PCR of the TCR CDR3 was HTBI. TCRdb passed the multiplex PCR reads through MiXCR, listing each CDR3 protein once. The repertoire holds a few hundred thousand distinct CDR3 sequences, with around 18% as singletons. The CDR3 is made up of 16 amino acids. Germline values: CDR1 MNHEY, CDR2 SMNVEV (reference sequence). V lost 6 bases to trimming and J lost 1 base, with 16 bases between them.

Input material: blood. This clonotype was obtained from a man between 18 and 35 years old with Graves' ophthalmopathy. V is TRBV27 and J is TRBJ1-5, with D tentatively TRBD1 (6 bases). For the CDR3, the DNA is TGTGCCAGCAGGACCCAGGGGTTTCTGAGCAATCAGCCCCAGCATTTT. Translation gives CASRTQGFLSNQPQHF.